Detailed here is one T cell receptor beta chain. Here immunoSEQ multiplex PCR was the method, and the copy in TCRdb shows in-frame clones only, minus some. The table shows 120,000 to 150,000 clones, with 88% occurring only once. The data are from a study of blood T cell repertoires in COVID-19. Study background: Specimens from acute and convalescent COVID-19 originated in the United States, Italy and Spain.

This CDR3 comprises 15 residues. Germline V gene data show CDR1 as SGHRS and CDR2 as YFSETQ. V trimming: 4 bases; J trimming: 5 bases; junction bases outside the gene matches: 9. The sequenced material came from peripheral blood. This chain links TRBV5-1 with TRBJ2-5; TRBD2 aligns across 9 bases. This TCR was sampled from a human donor in a cohort sampled during active COVID-19. The CDR3 is CASSVGGRDWETQYF. The CDR3 nucleotides read TGCGCCAGCAGCGTTGGCGGGAGGGACTGGGAGACCCAGTACTTC.